This entry lists 10 T cell receptor beta chains sequenced from one sample in a study of T-cell memory formation after mild COVID-19. MiXCR, run by TCRdb on the 5' RACE reads, gives a single entry per CDR3 protein. This sample has around 80,000 distinct CDR3 sequences; more than 10% occur once, and the top ten carry roughly 40%. The sample was PBMCs or a T cell subset sorted from them (not recorded which). The receptors come from a man younger than 35 who had mild COVID-19 (a few samples of this study predate the infection). Cell type and time point are not known.

This chain links TRBV27 with TRBJ1-5; TRBD1 matches 8 bases. Per the germline V gene, CDR1 is MNHEY and CDR2 is SMNVEV (reference sequence). The length of the CDR3 is 15 residues. With V trimmed by 6 bases and J by 4 bases, 8 bases remained unmatched. The DNA for the CDR3 is TGTGCCAGCAGCGCCCAGGGGGCAGGAAATCAGCCCCAGCATTTT. Translating it yields CASSAQGAGNQPQHF.

This clonotype was counted a few times. The chain combines TRBV7-3 with TRBJ2-5; 8 bases are a match to TRBD2. V was pared by 5 bases and J by 2 bases, with 7 bases of the junction left unmatched. Germline CDR1 is SGHTA and CDR2 is FQGTGA. The CDR3 is 15 amino acids. CDR3 sequence reads: CASSPSGGNQETQYF. The DNA of the CDR3 is TGTGCCAGCAGCCCATCGGGGGGGAATCAAGAGACCCAGTACTTC.

The chain employs TRBV9 and TRBJ2-7, with D perhaps assigned TRBD1 or TRBD2 (5 bases each). In germline, CDR1 is SGDLS, CDR2 YYNGEE. The CDR3 is made up of 15 amino acids. V gave up 4 bases and J gave up 3 bases, with 17 bases separating them. The CDR3 here is CASSLLDGTYYEQYF. DNA of the CDR3: TGTGCCAGCAGCCTTCTGGACGGGACCTACTACGAGCAGTACTTC.

The chain carries TRBV4-1 and TRBJ2-3; 9 positions match TRBD2. Germline CDR1 and CDR2: MGHRA and YSYEKL. V lost 3 bases to trimming and J lost 3 bases; unmatched junction nucleotides: 7. This CDR3 spans 16 amino acids. The CDR3 loop is CASSHIGGGATDTQYF. The CDR3 nucleotides are TGCGCCAGCAGCCACATAGGCGGGGGGGCAACAGATACGCAGTATTTT.

This clonotype occurred many times. The chain carries TRBV6-2 or TRBV6-3 and TRBJ2-7; weak D call: TRBD1 (5 bases). V lost 2 bases, J lost 7 bases, and 15 bases lay in between. This CDR3 contains 14 residues. CDR1 MNHEY and CDR2 SVGEGT come from the germline V gene. The CDR3 sequence: CASSYGPGRWEQYV. CDR3 coding DNA: TGTGCCAGCAGTTACGGGCCAGGGCGATGGGAGCAGTACGTC.

This clonotype was counted between two and nine times. The CDR3: CASSFFRQGGAEAFF. The CDR3 DNA reads TGCGCCAGCAGCTTCTTTCGGCAGGGAGGGGCTGAAGCTTTCTTT. V gene TRBV5-1 combines with J gene TRBJ1-1, with D possibly being TRBD1 (5 bases). V lost 2 bases, J lost 6 bases, and 17 bases lay in between. Germline CDR1 reads SGHRS; CDR2 reads YFSETQ. The CDR3 consists of 15 residues.

Only a few counts were recorded for this clonotype. CDR3 bases: TGTGCCAGCAGTCCGGGACAGGGGGTATACGAGCAGTACTTC. Translation: CASSPGQGVYEQYF. V and J are TRBV6-5 and TRBJ2-7; 11 bases map to TRBD1. The germline V gene has CDR1 MNHEY and CDR2 SVGAGI. V shed 5 bases and J 4 bases; nucleotides not matched to a gene: 4. The CDR3 loop spans 14 amino acids.

In its sample, this clonotype was seen many times. The chain combines TRBV6-5 with TRBJ2-5; D is ambiguous. The V gene's germline CDR1 is MNHEY and CDR2 SVGAGI. The length of the CDR3 is 14 residues. Deletions cut 5 bases from V and 4 bases from J, with 14 bases between. The CDR3 sequence is CASSPTDLLETQYF. The DNA for the CDR3 is TGTGCCAGCAGTCCAACCGATTTATTAGAGACCCAGTACTTC.

The chain uses TRBV20-1 and TRBJ2-1, with D perhaps TRBD2 (6 bases). CDR1 is DFQATT and CDR2 is SNEGSKA in the germline V gene (reference sequence). The CDR3 has 15 amino acids. V was clipped by 0 bases and J by 6 bases, with 15 bases between them. CDR3 sequence reads: CSARDTLAGANEQFF. The CDR3 DNA follows: TGCAGTGCTAGAGACACACTAGCTGGGGCCAATGAGCAGTTCTTC.

This clonotype has a handful of counts. The rearrangement joins TRBV27 to TRBJ1-1; D is ambiguous. Germline V CDR1 and CDR2: MNHEY, SMNVEV (reference sequence). The CDR3 is 15 residues long. Trimming shortened V by 4 bases and J by 0 bases, and 12 bases separated the two germline ends. This CDR3 is CASSSWVNMNTEAFF. The CDR3 coding sequence is TGTGCCAGCAGTTCCTGGGTCAATATGAACACTGAAGCTTTCTTT.